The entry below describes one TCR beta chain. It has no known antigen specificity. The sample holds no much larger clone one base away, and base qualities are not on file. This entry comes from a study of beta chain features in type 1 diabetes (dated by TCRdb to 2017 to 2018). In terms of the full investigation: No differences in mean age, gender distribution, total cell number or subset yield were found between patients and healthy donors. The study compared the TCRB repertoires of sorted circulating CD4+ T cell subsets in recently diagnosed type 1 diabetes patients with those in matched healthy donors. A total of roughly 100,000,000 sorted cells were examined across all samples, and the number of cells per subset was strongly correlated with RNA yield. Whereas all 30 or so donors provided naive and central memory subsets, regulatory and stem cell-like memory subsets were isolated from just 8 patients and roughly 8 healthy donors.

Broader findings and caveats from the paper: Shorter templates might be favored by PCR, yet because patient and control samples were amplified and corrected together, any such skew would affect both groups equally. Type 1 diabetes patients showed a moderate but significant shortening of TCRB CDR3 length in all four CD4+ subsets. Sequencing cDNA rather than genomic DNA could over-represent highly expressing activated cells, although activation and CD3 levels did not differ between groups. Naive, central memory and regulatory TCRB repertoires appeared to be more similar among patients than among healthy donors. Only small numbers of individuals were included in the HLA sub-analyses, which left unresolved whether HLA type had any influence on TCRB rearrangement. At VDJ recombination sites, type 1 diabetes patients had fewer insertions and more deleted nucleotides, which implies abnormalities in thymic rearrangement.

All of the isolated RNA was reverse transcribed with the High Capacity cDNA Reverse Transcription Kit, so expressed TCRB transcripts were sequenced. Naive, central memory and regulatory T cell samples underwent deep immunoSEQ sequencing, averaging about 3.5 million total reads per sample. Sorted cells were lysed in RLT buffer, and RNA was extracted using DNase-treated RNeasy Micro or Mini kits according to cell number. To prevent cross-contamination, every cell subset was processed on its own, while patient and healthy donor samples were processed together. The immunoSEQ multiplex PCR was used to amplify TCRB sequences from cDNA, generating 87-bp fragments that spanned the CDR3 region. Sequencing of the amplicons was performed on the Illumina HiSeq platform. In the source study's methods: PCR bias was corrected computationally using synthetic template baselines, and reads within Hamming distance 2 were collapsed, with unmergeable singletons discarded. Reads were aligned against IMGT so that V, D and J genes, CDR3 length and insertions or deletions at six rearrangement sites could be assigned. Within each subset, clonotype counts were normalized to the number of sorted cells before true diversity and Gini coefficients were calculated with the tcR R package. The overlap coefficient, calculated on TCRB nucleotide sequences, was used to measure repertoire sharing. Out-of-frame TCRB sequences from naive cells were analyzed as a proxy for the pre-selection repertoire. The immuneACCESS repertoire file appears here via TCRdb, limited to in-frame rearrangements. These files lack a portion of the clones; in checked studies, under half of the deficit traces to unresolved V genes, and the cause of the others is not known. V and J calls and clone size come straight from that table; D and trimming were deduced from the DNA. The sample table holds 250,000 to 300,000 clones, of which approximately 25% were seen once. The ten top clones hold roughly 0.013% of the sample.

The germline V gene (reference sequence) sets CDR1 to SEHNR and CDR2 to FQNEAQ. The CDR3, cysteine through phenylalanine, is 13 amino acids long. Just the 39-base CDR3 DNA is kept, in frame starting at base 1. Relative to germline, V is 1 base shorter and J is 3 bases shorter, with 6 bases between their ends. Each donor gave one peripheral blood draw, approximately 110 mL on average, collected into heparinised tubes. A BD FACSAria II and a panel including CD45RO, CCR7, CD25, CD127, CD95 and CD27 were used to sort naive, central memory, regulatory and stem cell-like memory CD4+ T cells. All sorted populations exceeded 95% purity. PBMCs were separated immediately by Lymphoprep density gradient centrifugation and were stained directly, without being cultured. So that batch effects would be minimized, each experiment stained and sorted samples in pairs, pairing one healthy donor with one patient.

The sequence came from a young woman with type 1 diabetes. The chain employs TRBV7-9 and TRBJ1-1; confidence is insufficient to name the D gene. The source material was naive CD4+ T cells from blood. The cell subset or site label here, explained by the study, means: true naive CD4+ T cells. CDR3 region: CASSLVQYTEAFF. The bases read TGTGCCAGCAGCTTAGTACAGTACACTGAAGCTTTCTTT.